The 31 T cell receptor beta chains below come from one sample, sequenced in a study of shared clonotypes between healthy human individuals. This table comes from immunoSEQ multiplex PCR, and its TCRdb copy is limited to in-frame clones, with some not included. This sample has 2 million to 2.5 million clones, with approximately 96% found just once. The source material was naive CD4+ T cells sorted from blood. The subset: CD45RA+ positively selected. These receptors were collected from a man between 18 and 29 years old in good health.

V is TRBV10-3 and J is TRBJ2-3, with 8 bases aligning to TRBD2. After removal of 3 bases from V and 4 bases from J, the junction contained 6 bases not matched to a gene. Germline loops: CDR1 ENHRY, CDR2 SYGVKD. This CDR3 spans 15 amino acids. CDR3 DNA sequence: TGTGCCATCAGTGAACCGGGGGGGCCCCCAGATACGCAGTATTTT. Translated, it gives CAISEPGGPPDTQYF.

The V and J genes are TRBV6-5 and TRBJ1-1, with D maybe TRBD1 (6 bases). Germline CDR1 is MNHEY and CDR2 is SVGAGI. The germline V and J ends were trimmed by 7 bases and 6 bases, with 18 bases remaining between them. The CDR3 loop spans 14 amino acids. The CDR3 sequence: CASIPNPRGSEAFF. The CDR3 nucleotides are TGTGCCAGCATTCCAAATCCGAGGGGGTCTGAAGCTTTCTTT.

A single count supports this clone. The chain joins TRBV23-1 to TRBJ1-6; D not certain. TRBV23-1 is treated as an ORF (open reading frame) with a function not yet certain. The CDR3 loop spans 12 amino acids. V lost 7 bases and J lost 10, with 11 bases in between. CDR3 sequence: CASTLKSSPLHF. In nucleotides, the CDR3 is TGCGCCAGCACTCTAAAGTCCTCACCCCTCCACTTT.

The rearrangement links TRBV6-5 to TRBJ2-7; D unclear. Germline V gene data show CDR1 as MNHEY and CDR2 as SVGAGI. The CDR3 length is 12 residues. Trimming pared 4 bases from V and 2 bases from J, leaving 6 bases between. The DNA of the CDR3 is TGTGCCAGCAGTTTCTTAGCCTACGAGCAGTACTTC. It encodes CASSFLAYEQYF.

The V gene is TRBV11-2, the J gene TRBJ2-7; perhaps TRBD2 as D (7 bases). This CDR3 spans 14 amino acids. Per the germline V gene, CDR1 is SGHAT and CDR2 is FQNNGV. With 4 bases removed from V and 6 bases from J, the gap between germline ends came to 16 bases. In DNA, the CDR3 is TGTGCCAGCAGCTCTGAAAGGGGGGGTTTCGAGCAGTACTTC. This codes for CASSSERGGFEQYF. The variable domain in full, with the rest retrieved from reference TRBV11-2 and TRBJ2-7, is EAGVAQSPRYKIIEKRQSVAFWCNPISGHATLYWYQQILGQGPKLLIQFQNNGVVDDSQLPKDRFSAERLKGVDSTLKIQPAKLEDSAVYLCASSSERGGFEQYFGPGTRLTVT.

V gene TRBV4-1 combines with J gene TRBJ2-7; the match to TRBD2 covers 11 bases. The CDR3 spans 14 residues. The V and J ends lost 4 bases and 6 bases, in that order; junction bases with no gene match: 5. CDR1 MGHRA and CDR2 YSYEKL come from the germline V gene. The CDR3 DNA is TGCGCCAGCAGCCCACTAGCGGGAGTTTCCGAGCAGTACTTC. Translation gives CASSPLAGVSEQYF.

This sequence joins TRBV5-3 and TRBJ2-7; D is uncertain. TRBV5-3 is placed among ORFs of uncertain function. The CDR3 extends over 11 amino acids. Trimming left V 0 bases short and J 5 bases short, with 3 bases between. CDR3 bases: TGTGCCAGAAGCTTGGCCCACGAGCAGTACTTC. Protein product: CARSLAHEQYF.

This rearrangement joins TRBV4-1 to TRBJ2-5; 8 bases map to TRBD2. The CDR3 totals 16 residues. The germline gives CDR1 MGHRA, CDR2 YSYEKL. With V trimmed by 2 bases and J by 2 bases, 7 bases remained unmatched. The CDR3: CASSQSSGGGQETQYF. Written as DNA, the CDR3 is TGCGCCAGCAGCCAATCGAGCGGGGGTGGGCAAGAGACCCAGTACTTC.

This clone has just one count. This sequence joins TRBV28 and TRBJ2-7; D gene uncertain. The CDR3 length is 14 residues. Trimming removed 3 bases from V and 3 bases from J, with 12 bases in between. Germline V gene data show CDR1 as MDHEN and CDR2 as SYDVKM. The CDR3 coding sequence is TGTGCCAGCAGTTTCGCGTCAGGTCGCTACGAGCAGTACTTC. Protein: CASSFASGRYEQYF.

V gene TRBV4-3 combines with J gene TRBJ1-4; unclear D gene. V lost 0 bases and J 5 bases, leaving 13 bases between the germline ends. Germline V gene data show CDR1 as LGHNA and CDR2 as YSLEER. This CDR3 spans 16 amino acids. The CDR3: CASSQDLRGGNEKLFF. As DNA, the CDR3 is TGCGCCAGCAGCCAAGATCTTCGGGGAGGGAATGAAAAACTGTTTTTT.

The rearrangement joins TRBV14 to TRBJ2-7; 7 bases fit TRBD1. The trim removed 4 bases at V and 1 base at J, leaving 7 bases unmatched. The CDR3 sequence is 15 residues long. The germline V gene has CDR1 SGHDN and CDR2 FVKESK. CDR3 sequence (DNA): TGTGCCAGCAGCCCGATCCCAGGGGGTTCCTACGAGCAGTACTTC. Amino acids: CASSPIPGGSYEQYF.

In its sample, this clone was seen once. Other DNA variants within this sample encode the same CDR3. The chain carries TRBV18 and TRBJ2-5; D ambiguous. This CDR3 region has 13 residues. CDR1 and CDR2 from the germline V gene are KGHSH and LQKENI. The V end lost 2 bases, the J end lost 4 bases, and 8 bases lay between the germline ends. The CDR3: CASSPLTSETQYF. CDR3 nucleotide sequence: TGTGCCAGCTCACCATTGACGTCAGAGACCCAGTACTTC.

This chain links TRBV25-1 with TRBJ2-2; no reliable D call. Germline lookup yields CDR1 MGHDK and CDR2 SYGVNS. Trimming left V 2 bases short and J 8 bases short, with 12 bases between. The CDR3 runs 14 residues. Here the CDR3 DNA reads TGTGCCAGCAGTGAACGACGGGCCGGAGGGGAGCTGTTTTTT. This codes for CASSERRAGGELFF.

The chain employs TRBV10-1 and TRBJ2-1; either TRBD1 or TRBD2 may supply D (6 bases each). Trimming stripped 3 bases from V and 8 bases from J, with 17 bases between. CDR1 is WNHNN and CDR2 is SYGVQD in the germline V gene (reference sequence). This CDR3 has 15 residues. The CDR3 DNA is TGCGCCAGCAGTGACCCCACGGGGGCGAAAGATGAGCAGTTCTTC. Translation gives CASSDPTGAKDEQFF.

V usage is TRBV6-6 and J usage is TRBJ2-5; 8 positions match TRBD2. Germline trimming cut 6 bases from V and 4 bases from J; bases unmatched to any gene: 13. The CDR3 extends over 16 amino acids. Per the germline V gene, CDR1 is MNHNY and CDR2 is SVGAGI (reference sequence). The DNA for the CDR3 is TGTGCCAGCAGAGCTTCAACTAGCGGAGGGGGAGAGACCCAGTACTTC. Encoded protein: CASRASTSGGGETQYF.

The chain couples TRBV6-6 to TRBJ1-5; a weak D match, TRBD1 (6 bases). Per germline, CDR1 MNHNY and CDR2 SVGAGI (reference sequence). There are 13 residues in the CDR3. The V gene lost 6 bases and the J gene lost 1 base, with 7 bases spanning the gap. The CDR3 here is CASRQGSNQPQHF. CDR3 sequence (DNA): TGTGCCAGCAGGCAGGGGAGCAATCAGCCCCAGCATTTT.

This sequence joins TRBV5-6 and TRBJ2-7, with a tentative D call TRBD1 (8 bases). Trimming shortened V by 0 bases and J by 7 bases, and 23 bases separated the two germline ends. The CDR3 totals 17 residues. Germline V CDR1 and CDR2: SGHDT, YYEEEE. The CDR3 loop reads CASSLERGNDRGVEQYF. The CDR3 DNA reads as TGTGCCAGCAGCTTGGAGCGGGGAAACGACAGGGGTGTTGAGCAGTACTTC. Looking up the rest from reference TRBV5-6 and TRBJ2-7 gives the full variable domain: DAGVTQSPTHLIKTRGQQVTLRCSPKSGHDTVSWYQQALGQGPQFIFQYYEEEERQRGNFPDRFSGHQFPNYSSELNVNALLLGDSALYLCASSLERGNDRGVEQYFGPGTRLTVT.

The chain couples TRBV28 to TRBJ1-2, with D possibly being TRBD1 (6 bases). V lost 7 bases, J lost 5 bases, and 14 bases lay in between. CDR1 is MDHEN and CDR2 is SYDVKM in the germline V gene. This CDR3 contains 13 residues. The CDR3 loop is CASTMMTGYGYTF. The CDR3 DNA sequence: TGTGCCAGCACCATGATGACAGGATATGGCTACACCTTC.

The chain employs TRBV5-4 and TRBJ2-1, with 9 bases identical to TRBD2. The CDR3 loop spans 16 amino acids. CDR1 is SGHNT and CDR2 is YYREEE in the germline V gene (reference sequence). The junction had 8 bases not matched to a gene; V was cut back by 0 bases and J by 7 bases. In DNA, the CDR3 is TGTGCCAGCAGCTTGGTCGCGGGAGGGCCGAGAAATGAGCAGTTCTTC. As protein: CASSLVAGGPRNEQFF.

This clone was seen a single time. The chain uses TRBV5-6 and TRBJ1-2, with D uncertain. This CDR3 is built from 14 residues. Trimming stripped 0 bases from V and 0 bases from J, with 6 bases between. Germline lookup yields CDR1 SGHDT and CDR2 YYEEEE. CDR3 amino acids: CASSLAVPNYGYTF. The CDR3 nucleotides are TGTGCCAGCAGCTTGGCCGTACCTAACTATGGCTACACCTTC.

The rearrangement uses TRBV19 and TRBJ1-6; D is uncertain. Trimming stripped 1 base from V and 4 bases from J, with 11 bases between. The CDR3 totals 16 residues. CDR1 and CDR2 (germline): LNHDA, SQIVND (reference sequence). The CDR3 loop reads CASSIGRLQYNSPLHF. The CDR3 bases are TGTGCCAGTAGTATAGGACGGCTTCAGTATAATTCACCCCTCCACTTT. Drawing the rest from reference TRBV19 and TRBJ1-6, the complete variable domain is DGGITQSPKYLFRKEGQNVTLSCEQNLNHDAMYWYRQDPGQGLRLIYYSQIVNDFQKGDIAEGYSVSREKKESFPLTVTSAQKNPTAFYLCASSIGRLQYNSPLHFGNGTRLTVT.

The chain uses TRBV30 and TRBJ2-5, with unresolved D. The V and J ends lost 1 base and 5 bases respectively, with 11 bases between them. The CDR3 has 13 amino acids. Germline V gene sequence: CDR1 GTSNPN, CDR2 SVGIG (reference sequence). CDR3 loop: CAWSDRLRETQYF. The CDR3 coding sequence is TGTGCCTGGAGTGACCGGCTGCGGGAGACCCAGTACTTC.

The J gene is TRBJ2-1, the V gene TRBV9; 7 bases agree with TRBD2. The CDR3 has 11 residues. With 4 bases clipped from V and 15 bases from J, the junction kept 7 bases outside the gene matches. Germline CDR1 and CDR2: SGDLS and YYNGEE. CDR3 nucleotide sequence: TGTGCCAGCAGCTCGAGCGGGGATATGTTCTTC. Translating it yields CASSSSGDMFF.

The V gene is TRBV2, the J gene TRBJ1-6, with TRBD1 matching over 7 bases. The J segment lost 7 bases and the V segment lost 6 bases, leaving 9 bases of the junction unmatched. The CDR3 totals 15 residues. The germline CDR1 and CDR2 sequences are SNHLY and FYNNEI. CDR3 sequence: CASSRGGLWNSPLHF. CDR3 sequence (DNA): TGTGCCAGCAGCAGGGGGGGCCTGTGGAATTCACCCCTCCACTTT.

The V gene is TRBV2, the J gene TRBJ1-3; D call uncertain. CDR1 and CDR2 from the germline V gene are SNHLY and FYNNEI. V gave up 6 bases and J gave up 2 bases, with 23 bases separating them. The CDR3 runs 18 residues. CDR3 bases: TGTGCCAGCAGCTCCGGGCCGCACAACGGAAGGGCTGGAAACACCATATATTTT. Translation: CASSSGPHNGRAGNTIYF.

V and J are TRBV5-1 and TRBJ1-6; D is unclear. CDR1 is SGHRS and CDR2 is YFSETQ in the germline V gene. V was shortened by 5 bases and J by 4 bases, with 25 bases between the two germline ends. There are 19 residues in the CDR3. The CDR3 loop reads CASSLSPGQDRIYNSPLHF. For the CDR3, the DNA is TGCGCCAGCAGTCTGAGTCCGGGCCAGGATCGAATTTATAATTCACCCCTCCACTTT. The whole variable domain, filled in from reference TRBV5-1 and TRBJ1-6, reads KAGVTQTPRYLIKTRGQQVTLSCSPISGHRSVSWYQQTPGQGLQFLFEYFSETQRNKGNFPGRFSGRQFSNSRSEMNVSTLELGDSALYLCASSLSPGQDRIYNSPLHFGNGTRLTVT.

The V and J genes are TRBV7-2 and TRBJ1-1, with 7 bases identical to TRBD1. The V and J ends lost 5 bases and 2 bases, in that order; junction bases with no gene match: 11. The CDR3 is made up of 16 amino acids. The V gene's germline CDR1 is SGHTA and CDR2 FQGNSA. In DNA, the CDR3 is TGTGCCAGCAGCCTATTAGGGGGCTTTACTAACACTGAAGCTTTCTTT. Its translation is CASSLLGGFTNTEAFF. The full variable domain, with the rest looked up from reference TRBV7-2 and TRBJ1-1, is GAGVSQSPSNKVTEKGKDVELRCDPISGHTALYWYRQSLGQGLEFLIYFQGNSAPDKSGLPSDRFSAERTGGSVSTLTIQRTQQEDSAVYLCASSLLGGFTNTEAFFGQGTRLTVV.

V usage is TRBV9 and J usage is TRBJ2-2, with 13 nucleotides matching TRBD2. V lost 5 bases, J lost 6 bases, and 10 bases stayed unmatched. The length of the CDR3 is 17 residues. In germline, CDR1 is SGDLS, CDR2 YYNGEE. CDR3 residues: CASRDSGLAGVSGELFF. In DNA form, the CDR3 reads TGTGCCAGCAGAGATTCTGGACTAGCGGGAGTGTCCGGGGAGCTGTTTTTT.

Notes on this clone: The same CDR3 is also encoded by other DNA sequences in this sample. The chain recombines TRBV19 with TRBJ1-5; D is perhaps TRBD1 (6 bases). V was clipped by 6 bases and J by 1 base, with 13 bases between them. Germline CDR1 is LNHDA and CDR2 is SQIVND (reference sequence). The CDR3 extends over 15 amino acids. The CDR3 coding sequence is TGTGCCAGTAGAACTACAGGGATCAGCAATCAGCCCCAGCATTTT. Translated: CASRTTGISNQPQHF.

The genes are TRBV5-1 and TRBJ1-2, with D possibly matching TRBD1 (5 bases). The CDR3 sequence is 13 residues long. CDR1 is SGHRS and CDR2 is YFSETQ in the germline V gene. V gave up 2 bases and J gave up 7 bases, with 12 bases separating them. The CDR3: CASSFDTGVGYTF. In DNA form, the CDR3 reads TGCGCCAGCAGCTTTGACACAGGAGTTGGCTACACCTTC.

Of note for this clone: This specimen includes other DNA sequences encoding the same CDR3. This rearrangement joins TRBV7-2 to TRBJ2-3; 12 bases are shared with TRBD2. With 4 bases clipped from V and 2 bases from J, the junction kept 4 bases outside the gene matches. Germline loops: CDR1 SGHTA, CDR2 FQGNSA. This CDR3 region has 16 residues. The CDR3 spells CASSSLAGGVTDTQYF. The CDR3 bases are TGTGCCAGCAGCTCCCTAGCGGGAGGGGTCACAGATACGCAGTATTTT.